Sequencing of this T cell receptor beta chain was carried out in a study of cytomegalovirus exposure and HLA in healthy donors. Notes on the study in general: A later analysis reportedly found that, within productive TCRs, an Asian-associated ancestry cluster had fewer N-insertions than the mean observed across the roughly 700 donors. Researchers had no immune exposure information except CMV serostatus available.

Researchers ran the PCR with 60 Vbeta and 13 Jbeta primers. TCRdb's copy holds only in-frame clones and misses some; the assay was immunoSEQ multiplex PCR. The table includes 140,000 to 150,000 clones, around 80% detected once. Germline assignment: CDR1 GTSNPN and CDR2 SVGIG (reference sequence). The CDR3 is 10 amino acids. V was trimmed by 3 bases and J by 7 bases, leaving 6 bases between them. There are a few counts of this clone. Its target is not known. The chain employs TRBV30 and TRBJ1-1, with unresolved D. The sequenced sample was PBMCs. This TCR came from a female donor in good health and CMV-seronegative. The DNA for the CDR3 is TGTGCCTGGAGAGAGATTGAAGCTTTCTTT. Translation gives CAWREIEAFF.